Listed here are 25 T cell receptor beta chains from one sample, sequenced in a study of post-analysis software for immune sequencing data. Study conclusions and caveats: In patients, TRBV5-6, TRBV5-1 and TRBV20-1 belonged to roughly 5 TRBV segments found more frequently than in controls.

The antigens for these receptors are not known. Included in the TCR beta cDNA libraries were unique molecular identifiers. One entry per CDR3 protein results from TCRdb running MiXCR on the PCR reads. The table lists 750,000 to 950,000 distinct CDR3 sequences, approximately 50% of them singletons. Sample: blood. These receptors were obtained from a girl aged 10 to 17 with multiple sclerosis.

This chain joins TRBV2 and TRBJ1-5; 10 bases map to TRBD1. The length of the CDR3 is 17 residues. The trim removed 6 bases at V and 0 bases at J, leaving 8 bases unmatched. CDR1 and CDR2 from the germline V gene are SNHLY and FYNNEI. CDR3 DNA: TGTGCCAGCAGCGTGGACAGGGGGACTTATAGCAATCAGCCCCAGCATTTT. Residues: CASSVDRGTYSNQPQHF.

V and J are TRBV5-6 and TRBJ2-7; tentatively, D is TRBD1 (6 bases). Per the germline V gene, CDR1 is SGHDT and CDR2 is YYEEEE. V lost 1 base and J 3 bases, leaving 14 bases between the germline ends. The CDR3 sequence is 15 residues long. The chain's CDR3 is CASSLRMIQGYEQYF. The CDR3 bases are TGTGCCAGCAGCTTGCGGATGATACAGGGCTACGAGCAGTACTTC.

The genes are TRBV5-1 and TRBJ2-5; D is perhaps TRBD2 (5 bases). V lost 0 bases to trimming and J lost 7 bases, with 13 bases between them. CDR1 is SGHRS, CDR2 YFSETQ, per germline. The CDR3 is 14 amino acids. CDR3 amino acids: CASSLEGPRGTQYF. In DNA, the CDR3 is TGCGCCAGCAGCTTGGAGGGTCCTCGGGGGACCCAGTACTTC. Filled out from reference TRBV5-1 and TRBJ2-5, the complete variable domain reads KAGVTQTPRYLIKTRGQQVTLSCSPISGHRSVSWYQQTPGQGLQFLFEYFSETQRNKGNFPGRFSGRQFSNSRSEMNVSTLELGDSALYLCASSLEGPRGTQYFGPGTRLLVL.

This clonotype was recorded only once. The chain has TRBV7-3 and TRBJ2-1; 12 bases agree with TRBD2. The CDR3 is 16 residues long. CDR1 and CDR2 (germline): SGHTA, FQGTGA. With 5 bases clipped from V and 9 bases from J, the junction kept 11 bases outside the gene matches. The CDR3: CASSARLAGAGSEQFF. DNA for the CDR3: TGTGCCAGCAGCGCCAGACTAGCGGGAGCGGGATCTGAGCAGTTCTTC.

CDR3 DNA: TGCGCCAGCAGCCAACCGACCGGACTGAGGAGCTCCTACGAGCAGTACTTC. As protein: CASSQPTGLRSSYEQYF. The chain couples TRBV4-1 to TRBJ2-7; possible D gene TRBD2, 5 bases. V lost 2 bases and J 0 bases, leaving 17 bases between the germline ends. From germline, CDR1 is MGHRA and CDR2 YSYEKL. The CDR3 sequence is 17 residues long.

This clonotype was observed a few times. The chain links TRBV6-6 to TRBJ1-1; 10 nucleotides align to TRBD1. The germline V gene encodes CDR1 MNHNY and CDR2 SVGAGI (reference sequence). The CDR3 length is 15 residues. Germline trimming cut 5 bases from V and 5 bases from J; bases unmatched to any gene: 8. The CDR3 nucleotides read TGTGCCAGCAGTGCCCGGGACAGGGGAAATACTGAAGCTTTCTTT. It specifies CASSARDRGNTEAFF.

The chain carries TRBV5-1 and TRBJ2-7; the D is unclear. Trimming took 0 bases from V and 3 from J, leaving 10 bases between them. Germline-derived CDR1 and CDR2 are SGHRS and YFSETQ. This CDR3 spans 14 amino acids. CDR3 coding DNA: TGCGCCAGCAGCTTGGTTAGTCCAAACTACGAGCAGTACTTC. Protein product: CASSLVSPNYEQYF.

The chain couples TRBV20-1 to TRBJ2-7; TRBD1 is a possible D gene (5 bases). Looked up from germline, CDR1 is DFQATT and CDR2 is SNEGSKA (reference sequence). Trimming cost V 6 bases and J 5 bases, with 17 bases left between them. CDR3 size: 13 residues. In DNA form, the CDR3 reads TGCAGTGCGGTTCGGCCAGGGATCAACGAGCAGTACTTC. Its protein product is CSAVRPGINEQYF.

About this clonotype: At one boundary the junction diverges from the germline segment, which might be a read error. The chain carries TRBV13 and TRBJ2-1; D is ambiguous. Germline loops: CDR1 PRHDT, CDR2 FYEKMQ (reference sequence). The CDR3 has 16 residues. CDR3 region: CASSLGGGSSHNEQFF. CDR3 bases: TGTGCCAGCAGCTTAGGGGGCGGCAGCTCCCACAATGAGCAGTTCTTC.

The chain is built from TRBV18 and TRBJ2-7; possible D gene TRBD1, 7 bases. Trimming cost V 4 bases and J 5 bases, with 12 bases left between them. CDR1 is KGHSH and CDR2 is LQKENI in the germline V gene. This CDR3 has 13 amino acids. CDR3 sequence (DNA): TGTGCCAGCTCACGCGGGACAGCGGACGAGCAGTACTTC. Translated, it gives CASSRGTADEQYF. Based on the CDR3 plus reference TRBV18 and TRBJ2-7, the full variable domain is NAGVMQNPRHLVRRRGQEARLRCSPMKGHSHVYWYRQLPEEGLKFMVYLQKENIIDESGMPKERFSAEFPKEGPSILRIQQVVRGDSAAYFCASSRGTADEQYFGPGTRLTVT.

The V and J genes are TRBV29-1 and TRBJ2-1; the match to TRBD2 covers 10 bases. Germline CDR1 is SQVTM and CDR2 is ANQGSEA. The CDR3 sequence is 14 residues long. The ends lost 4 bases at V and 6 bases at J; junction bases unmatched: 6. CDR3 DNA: TGCAGCGTTGTACCTAGCGGGGGCTCCAATGAGCAGTTCTTC. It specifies CSVVPSGGSNEQFF.

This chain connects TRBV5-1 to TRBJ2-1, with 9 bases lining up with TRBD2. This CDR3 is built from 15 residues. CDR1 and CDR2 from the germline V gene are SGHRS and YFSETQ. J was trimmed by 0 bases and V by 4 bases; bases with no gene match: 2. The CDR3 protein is CASSMTSGSYNEQFF. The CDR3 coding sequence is TGCGCCAGCAGCATGACTAGCGGCTCCTACAATGAGCAGTTCTTC.

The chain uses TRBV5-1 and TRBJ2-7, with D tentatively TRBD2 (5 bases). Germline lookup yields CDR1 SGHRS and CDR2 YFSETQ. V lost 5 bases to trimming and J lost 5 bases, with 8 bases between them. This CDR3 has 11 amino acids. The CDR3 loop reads CASSREHEQYF. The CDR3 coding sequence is TGCGCCAGCAGTAGGGAGCACGAGCAGTACTTC. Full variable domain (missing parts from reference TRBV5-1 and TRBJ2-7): KAGVTQTPRYLIKTRGQQVTLSCSPISGHRSVSWYQQTPGQGLQFLFEYFSETQRNKGNFPGRFSGRQFSNSRSEMNVSTLELGDSALYLCASSREHEQYFGPGTRLTVT.

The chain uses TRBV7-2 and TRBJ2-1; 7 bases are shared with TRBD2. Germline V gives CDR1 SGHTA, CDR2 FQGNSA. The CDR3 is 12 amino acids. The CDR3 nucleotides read TGTGCGAGGGGCCCGGGAGGAGGTGAGCAGTTCTTC. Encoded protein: CARGPGGGEQFF.

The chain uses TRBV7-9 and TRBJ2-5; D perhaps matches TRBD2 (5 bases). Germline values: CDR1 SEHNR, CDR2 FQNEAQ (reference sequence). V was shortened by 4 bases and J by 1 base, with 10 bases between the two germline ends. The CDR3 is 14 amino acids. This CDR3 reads CASSSPGIQETQYF. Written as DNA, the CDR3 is TGTGCCAGCAGCTCACCGGGAATCCAAGAGACCCAGTACTTC.

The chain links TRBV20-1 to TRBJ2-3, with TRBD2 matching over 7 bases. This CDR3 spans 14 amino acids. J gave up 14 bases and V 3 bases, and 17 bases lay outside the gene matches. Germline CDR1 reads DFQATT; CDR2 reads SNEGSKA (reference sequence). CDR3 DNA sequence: TGCAGTGCTAGGACGGGAGGAGGCCAATTGTACTCGTATTTT. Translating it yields CSARTGGGQLYSYF.

For the CDR3, the DNA is TGTGCCAGCAGTTTCATCGGGGGGGCGGGTTTCTTT. Protein sequence: CASSFIGGAGFF. The V and J genes are TRBV25-1 and TRBJ1-1, with D perhaps TRBD1 (6 bases). The CDR3 sequence is 12 residues long. V was pared by 5 bases and J by 13 bases, with 17 bases between. Germline V lookup: CDR1 MGHDK, CDR2 SYGVNS.

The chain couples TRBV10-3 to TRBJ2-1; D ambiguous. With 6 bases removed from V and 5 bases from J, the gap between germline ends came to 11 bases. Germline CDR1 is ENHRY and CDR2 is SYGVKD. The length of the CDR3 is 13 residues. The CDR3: CAISPGWDNEQFF. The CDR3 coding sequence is TGTGCCATCAGCCCCGGCTGGGACAATGAGCAGTTCTTC.

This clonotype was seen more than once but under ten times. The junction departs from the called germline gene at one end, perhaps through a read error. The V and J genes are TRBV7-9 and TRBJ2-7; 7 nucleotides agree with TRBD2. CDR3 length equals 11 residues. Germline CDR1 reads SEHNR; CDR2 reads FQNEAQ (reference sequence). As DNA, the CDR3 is TGTGCCAGCAGCATAGCGGGCGAGCAGTACTTC. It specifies CASSIAGEQYF.

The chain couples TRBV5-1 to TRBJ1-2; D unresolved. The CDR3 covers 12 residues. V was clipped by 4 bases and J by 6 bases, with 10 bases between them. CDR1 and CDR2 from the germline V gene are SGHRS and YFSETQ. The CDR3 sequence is CASSPESDGYTF. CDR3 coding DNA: TGCGCCAGCAGCCCTGAGTCCGATGGCTACACCTTC.

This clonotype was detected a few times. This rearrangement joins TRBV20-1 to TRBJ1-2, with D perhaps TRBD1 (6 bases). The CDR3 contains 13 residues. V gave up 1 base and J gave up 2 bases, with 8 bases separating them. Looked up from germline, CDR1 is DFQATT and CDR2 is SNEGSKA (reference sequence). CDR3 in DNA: TGCAGTGCTAGAGGACAGGTCAACTATGGCTACACCTTC. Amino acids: CSARGQVNYGYTF.

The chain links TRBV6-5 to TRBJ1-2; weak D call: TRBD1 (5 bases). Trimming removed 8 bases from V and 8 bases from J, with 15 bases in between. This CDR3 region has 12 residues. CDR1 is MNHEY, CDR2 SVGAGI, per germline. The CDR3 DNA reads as TGTGCCAGCCTGGGGGGAGTTGGGGGCTACACCTTC. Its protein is CASLGGVGGYTF.

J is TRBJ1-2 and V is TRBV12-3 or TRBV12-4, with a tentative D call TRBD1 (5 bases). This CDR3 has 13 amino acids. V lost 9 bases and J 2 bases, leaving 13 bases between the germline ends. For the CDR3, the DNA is TGTGCCAGAGAAGAGTCAGGGAACTATGGCTACACCTTC. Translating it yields CAREESGNYGYTF.

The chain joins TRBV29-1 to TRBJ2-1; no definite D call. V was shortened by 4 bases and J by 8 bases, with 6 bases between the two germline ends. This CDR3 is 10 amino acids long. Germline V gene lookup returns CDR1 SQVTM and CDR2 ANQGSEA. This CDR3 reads CSVGLDEQFF. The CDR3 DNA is TGCAGCGTTGGCCTAGATGAGCAGTTCTTC.

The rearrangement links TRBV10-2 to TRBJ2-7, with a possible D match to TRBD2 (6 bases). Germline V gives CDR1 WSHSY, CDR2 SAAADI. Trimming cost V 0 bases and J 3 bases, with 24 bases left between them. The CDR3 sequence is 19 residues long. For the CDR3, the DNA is TGCGCCAGCAGTGAGTCGCATAGCGGATTTCTCCCTGGGGTCTACGAGCAGTACTTC. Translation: CASSESHSGFLPGVYEQYF.